These T cell receptor beta chains were read from a single sample in a study of T cells in localized non-small cell lung cancer. The protocol was immunoSEQ multiplex PCR, while the TCRdb copy is restricted to in-frame clones and leaves out a portion. Of approximately 2,500 clones listed, around a third are singletons. Material: lung tumor tissue, obtained before any cancer treatment. Receptors were obtained from a man between 40 and 70 years old with stage I lung adenocarcinoma. Both conserved end residues are part of each CDR3. A D gene is named only where the DNA matches it firmly. Not all rows give a size; the values are once, few, many and, for expanded clones, a class.

TRBD1	.	TRBV9	TRBJ2-7	TGTGCCAGCAGCACTACAGGGGAGAGATCCTACGAGCAGTACTTC	CASSTTGERSYEQYF
.	.	TRBV1	TRBJ2-3	TGCGCCAGCAGCCAAGTGGGATCCCGAGATACGCAGTATTTT	CASSQVGSRDTQYF
TRBD2	.	TRBV30	TRBJ2-1	TGTGCCTGGAGACCGGCGGGAGTGAGGGAGCAGTTCTTC	CAWRPAGVREQFF
.	few	TRBV11-3	TRBJ1-2	TGTGCCAGCAGCTTAGAGGGCCGTAAGGGGGACTATGGCTACACCTTC	CASSLEGRKGDYGYTF
.	few	TRBV11-3	TRBJ2-1	TGTGCCAGCAGCTTAAGCCAGGGTTTTTATAATGAGCAGTTCTTC	CASSLSQGFYNEQFF
.	medium-sized	TRBV9	TRBJ1-1	TGTGCCAGCAGTGATCACGGATCGAACACTGAAGCTTTCTTT	CASSDHGSNTEAFF
TRBD2	.	TRBV5-1	TRBJ2-3	TGCGCCAGCAGCTTATCCGGGACTAGCACCGTTACGCAGTATTTT	CASSLSGTSTVTQYF
.	.	TRBV4-1	TRBJ1-1	TGCGCCAGCAGCCAAGAGTCCCTGAACACTGAAGCTTTCTTT	CASSQESLNTEAFF
TRBD1	few	TRBV30	TRBJ2-7	TGTGCCTGGAGTGTTCTAGGGGGCCACGAGCAGTACTTC	CAWSVLGGHEQYF
.	large	TRBV18	TRBJ2-7	TGTGCCAGCTCACCACGCGGGTCCGAGGCCTACGAGCAGTACTTC	CASSPRGSEAYEQYF
.	.	TRBV29-1	TRBJ2-3	TGCAGCGTTGATAGGCAGGGAATAGATACGCAGTATTTT	CSVDRQGIDTQYF
TRBD2	.	TRBV6-1	TRBJ2-1	TGTGCCAGCAGTGAAGAAGCGGGAGGGTACAATGAGCAGTTCTTC	CASSEEAGGYNEQFF
.	few	TRBV15	TRBJ1-3	TGTGCCACCAGCAGAGGGACGGGCGGGAACACCATATATTTT	CATSRGTGGNTIYF
.	.	TRBV9	TRBJ1-5	TGTGCCAGCAGATTCAGCGTAGATCAGCCCCAGCATTTT	CASRFSVDQPQHF
.	few	TRBV19	TRBJ1-1	TGTGCCAGTAGAAGCGGTTGGGCAGGCCAGAACACTGAAGCTTTCTTT	CASRSGWAGQNTEAFF
.	medium-sized	TRBV6-8	TRBJ2-7	TGTGCCAGCAGTGGGGGGACAGCTACCTACGAGCAGTACTTC	CASSGGTATYEQYF
.	.	TRBV30	TRBJ2-7	TGTGCCTGGAGTGTACTCTTCCCCCCGTCCTACGAGCAGTACTTC	CAWSVLFPPSYEQYF
TRBD1	.	TRBV28	TRBJ2-7	TGTGCCAGCAGTTTAAGCAGGGGGCCGCAGTACTTC	CASSLSRGPQYF
.	.	TRBV11-3	TRBJ1-1	TGTGCCAGCAGCTTAGAGGCAGGGCGTTTTACTGAAGCTTTCTTT	CASSLEAGRFTEAFF
.	.	TRBV12-5	TRBJ1-5	TGTGCTTCAGCCCCCGGGGAGCATCAGCCCCAGCATTTT	CASAPGEHQPQHF
.	.	TRBV29-1	TRBJ2-3	TGCAGCGCTACGCCCCCCTCTGGCACAGATACGCAGTATTTT	CSATPPSGTDTQYF
.	.	TRBV19	TRBJ2-1	TGTGCCAGTAGGGTAGGGCCCAACTACAATGAGCAGTTCTTC	CASRVGPNYNEQFF
.	.	TRBV6-8	TRBJ1-1	TGTGCCAGCAGTGACTCTATGGGGTGGACTGAAGCTTTCTTT	CASSDSMGWTEAFF
TRBD1	.	TRBV28	TRBJ1-1	TGTGCCAGCAGGGACTCCGGGACAGTGAACACTGAAGCTTTCTTT	CASRDSGTVNTEAFF
.	.	TRBV19	TRBJ1-2	TGTGCCAGTAGGTACAGGGCCGGTGGCTACACCTTC	CASRYRAGGYTF
.	.	TRBV18	TRBJ1-1	TGTGCCAGCTCACCAGGTCCGAACACTGAAGCTTTCTTT	CASSPGPNTEAFF
TRBD2	medium-sized	TRBV6-8	TRBJ2-7	TGTGCCAGCGGGACTACTTGGTACGAGCAGTACTTC	CASGTTWYEQYF
.	.	TRBV6-8	TRBJ2-6	TGTGCCAGCGGACCAACCGGGACCTCTGGGGCCAACGTCCTGACTTTC	CASGPTGTSGANVLTF
TRBD2	once	TRBV29-1	TRBJ2-7	TGCAGCGGGGGGACTAGCGGGAATGCGCAGTACTTC	CSGGTSGNAQYF
.	.	TRBV28	TRBJ2-7	TGTGCCAGCAGCTTGCAACAGGTTCTGAACGAGCAGTACTTC	CASSLQQVLNEQYF
.	.	TRBV18	TRBJ2-3	TGTGCCAGCTCACCATGGAGAGGACGGGGAGATACGCAGTATTTT	CASSPWRGRGDTQYF